Listed here are 8 T cell receptor beta chains from one sample, sequenced in a study of blood T cell repertoires in COVID-19. Some clones are missing from TCRdb's copy, which holds only in-frame ones; the method was immunoSEQ multiplex PCR. The repertoire has approximately 200,000 clones, roughly nine tenths of them found once; the top ten carry approximately 3.5%. Sequencing was carried out using PBMCs or T cells enriched from blood (not recorded which). The receptors shown here come from a woman under 30 in a cohort exposed to, infected with or recovered from COVID-19 (not recorded which).

This clone was counted only a few times. The chain joins TRBV25-1 to TRBJ2-7; D perhaps matches TRBD2 (5 bases). The CDR3 is 16 residues long. V gave up 3 bases and J gave up 0 bases, with 15 bases separating them. Germline values: CDR1 MGHDK, CDR2 SYGVNS. The CDR3 nucleotides are TGTGCCAGCAGTGAGTCCGGGCGGCTAGCCTCCTACGAGCAGTACTTC. As protein: CASSESGRLASYEQYF.

This chain joins TRBV19 and TRBJ1-4; D call uncertain. Trimming shortened V by 2 bases and J by 8 bases, and 9 bases separated the two germline ends. The CDR3 contains 13 residues. Looked up from germline, CDR1 is LNHDA and CDR2 is SQIVND (reference sequence). The CDR3 reads CASSINAREKLFF. The DNA of the CDR3 is TGTGCCAGTAGTATAAACGCCAGGGAAAAACTGTTTTTT.

The chain combines TRBV12-2 with TRBJ1-6. TRBV12-2 is assigned pseudogene status. This CDR3 has 17 amino acids. In DNA form, the CDR3 reads TGTGCAAGTCGCTTAGTACGGGGTAAATTATATAATTCACCCCTCCACTTT. Protein: CASRLVRGKLYNSPLHF.

The chain uses TRBV5-1 and TRBJ2-3; tentatively, D is TRBD1 (6 bases). Germline V gives CDR1 SGHRS, CDR2 YFSETQ. Trimming took 4 bases from V and 2 from J, leaving 11 bases between them. The CDR3 is 14 amino acids. The CDR3 spells CASSPGTPTDTQYF. Written as DNA, the CDR3 is TGCGCCAGCAGCCCGGGGACACCCACAGATACGCAGTATTTT.

The chain couples TRBV29-1 to TRBJ2-7; 7 nucleotides line up with TRBD2. The CDR3 is made up of 12 amino acids. Looked up from germline, CDR1 is SQVTM and CDR2 is ANQGSEA. The J segment lost 2 bases and the V segment lost 5 bases, leaving 3 bases of the junction unmatched. The CDR3 DNA sequence: TGCAGCGTTACTAGCGACGCCTACGAGCAGTACTTC. Its protein is CSVTSDAYEQYF.

V gene TRBV3-1 (or the pseudogene TRBV3-2) combines with J gene TRBJ2-1, with D uncertain. The germline V gene has CDR1 LGHDT and CDR2 YNNKEL (reference sequence). This CDR3 is built from 14 residues. Trimming removed 1 base at V and 8 bases at J, with 12 bases between. CDR3 nucleotide sequence: TGTGCCAGCAGCCAAGGGTCAAGAGAGGATGAGCAGTTCTTC. Its translation: CASSQGSREDEQFF.

This chain uses TRBV7-9 with TRBJ2-7; weak D call: TRBD1 (6 bases). The V end lost 4 bases, the J end lost 2 bases, and 15 bases lay between the germline ends. CDR3 length: 15 residues. The V gene's germline CDR1 is SEHNR and CDR2 FQNEAQ (reference sequence). The CDR3, as DNA: TGTGCCAGCAGCTCTGTACCAGGGGAAGCCTACGAGCAGTACTTC. Protein sequence: CASSSVPGEAYEQYF.

The rearrangement links TRBV25-1 to TRBJ2-7, with a weak D call TRBD1 (6 bases). Germline CDR1 and CDR2: MGHDK and SYGVNS. Trimming stripped 0 bases from V and 6 bases from J, with 18 bases between. This CDR3 contains 16 residues. The DNA for the CDR3 is TGTGCCAGCAGTGAATATTCTTCTGGCAGGGGATCCGAGCAGTACTTC. As protein: CASSEYSSGRGSEQYF.